Below, one TCR beta chain is given with its context. Its antigen remains unidentified. TCR cDNA was made by 5'RACE template switching, adding a universal primer site and UMIs. In TCRdb, the 5' RACE reads were re-called with MiXCR into one record per CDR3 protein. The table has more than 300,000 distinct CDR3 sequences, approximately 11% seen once; the top ten hold around 3.2%. The data belong to a study of T cells after yellow fever vaccination. In the study overall: SMART-Seq v4 Ultra Low Input prepared the low-cell-number fractions. The study, taken as a whole, reports: Primary-vaccination clones mostly resurfaced post-booster (about 95% CD4, roughly 90% CD8).

The CDR3 contains 15 residues. Looked up from germline, CDR1 is MNHNY and CDR2 is SVGAGI (reference sequence). Trimming removed 5 bases from V and 0 bases from J, with 10 bases in between. This specimen consisted of CD4+ T cells sorted from PBMCs, obtained 45 days after the yellow fever booster vaccination. The chain carries TRBV6-6 and TRBJ1-4; D is ambiguous. The source of this sequence is a man younger than 35 who received the YFV17D yellow fever vaccine. The CDR3 sequence: CASSQHGTTNEKLFF. CDR3 bases: TGTGCCAGCAGTCAACACGGAACAACTAATGAAAAACTGTTTTTT.